The 15 T cell receptor beta chains given below trace back to one sample, sequenced in a study of post-analysis software for immune sequencing data (dated by TCRdb to 2013 to 2016). For these receptors, no antigen is known. General conclusions and limits of the study: Significantly higher frequencies in patients than in controls were found for several TRBV segments, including TRBV5-6, TRBV5-1 and TRBV20-1.

Libraries were made using PCR. Instrument on record: Illumina HiSeq 2500. To reduce PCR and sequencing biases, unique molecular identifiers were built into the TCR beta cDNA libraries. The public reads were quality trimmed at Q25 with fastp and then assembled into clones with MiXCR by TCRdb, keeping productive beta chains. Each entry is one CDR3 protein sequence, shown with its most common DNA and genes. For this sample the table gives approximately 440,000 distinct CDR3 sequences, of which roughly 46% were detected only once. 12% of the sample comes from the top ten. Material: blood. All receptors come from a girl aged 10 to 17 with multiple sclerosis.

The table lists this clonotype with a few counts. At one end, the junction sequence differs from germline, possibly due to a read error. The CDR3 region is CASSLGQGNEQFF. DNA of the CDR3: TGTGCTAGCAGCTTAGGACAGGGAAACGAGCAGTTCTTC. This chain joins TRBV7-7 and TRBJ2-1, with TRBD1 matching 8 bases. This CDR3 has 13 amino acids. Per the germline V gene, CDR1 is SSHAT and CDR2 is FNYEAQ (reference sequence).

The V and J genes are TRBV28 and TRBJ2-4, with TRBD1 matching 9 bases. The end of the DNA is better explained by TRBJ2-7, so the J call may be wrong. The germline V gene encodes CDR1 MDHEN and CDR2 SYDVKM. The CDR3 is 14 residues long. The CDR3: CASSRQGDQDEQYF. For the CDR3, the DNA is TGTGCCAGCTCCAGACAGGGGGATCAGGACGAGCAGTACTTC.

The genes are TRBV29-1 and TRBJ1-2, with 10 bases matching TRBD1. The CDR3 length is 13 residues. After removal of 2 bases from V and 6 bases from J, the junction contained 3 bases not matched to a gene. Germline lookup yields CDR1 SQVTM and CDR2 ANQGSEA. The CDR3 loop is CSVEHGTGDGYTF. Here the CDR3 DNA reads TGCAGCGTTGAACACGGGACAGGGGATGGCTACACCTTC. The full variable domain, its missing parts supplied by reference TRBV29-1 and TRBJ1-2, is SAVISQKPSRDICQRGTSLTIQCQVDSQVTMMFWYRQQPGQSLTLIATANQGSEATYESGFVIDKFPISRPNLTFSTLTVSNMSPEDSSIYLCSVEHGTGDGYTFGSGTRLTVV.

This clonotype turned up a few times. The chain couples TRBV6-1 to TRBJ2-5, with TRBD1 matching 9 bases. This CDR3 has 16 amino acids. The junction had 8 bases not matched to a gene; V was cut back by 2 bases and J by 4 bases. The V gene's germline CDR1 is MNHNS and CDR2 SASEGT. Here the CDR3 reads CASSELRDRARETQYF. DNA of the CDR3: TGTGCCAGCAGTGAACTCCGGGACAGGGCGAGAGAGACCCAGTACTTC.

CDR3 loop: CASRQSHNEQFF. CDR3 coding DNA: TGTGCCAGTCGCCAGTCCCACAATGAGCAGTTCTTC. The rearrangement uses TRBV7-2 and TRBJ2-1, with unresolved D. The length of the CDR3 is 12 residues. Germline loops: CDR1 SGHTA, CDR2 FQGNSA. Trimming removed 9 bases from V and 5 bases from J, with 11 bases in between.

The chain links TRBV5-1 to TRBJ2-4; D call uncertain. The J call may be wrong; the DNA end is better matched by TRBJ2-7. This CDR3 has 11 amino acids. Germline loops: CDR1 SGHRS, CDR2 YFSETQ. The CDR3 DNA reads as TGCGCCAGCAGCAACGTCAACGAGCAGTACTTC. It yields the protein CASSNVNEQYF.

This clonotype was detected a few times. The V and J genes are TRBV11-2 and TRBJ2-1, with D uncertain. V lost 7 bases and J 8 bases, leaving 18 bases between the germline ends. This CDR3 spans 14 amino acids. Germline V gene sequence: CDR1 SGHAT, CDR2 FQNNGV. In nucleotides, the CDR3 is TGTGCCAGCATCCTCTCGTTTAGTCGCGATGAGCAGTTCTTC. Encoded protein: CASILSFSRDEQFF.

The chain has TRBV27 and TRBJ2-7, with a tentative D call TRBD2 (6 bases). Per germline, CDR1 MNHEY and CDR2 SMNVEV (reference sequence). The V end lost 5 bases, the J end lost 1 base, and 9 bases lay between the germline ends. The CDR3 is 13 residues long. This chain's CDR3 is CASSGTDSYEQYF. The CDR3 region has the DNA TGTGCCAGCAGTGGGACTGATTCCTACGAGCAGTACTTC.

The chain joins TRBV20-1 to TRBJ1-1; D gene uncertain. CDR3 length: 14 amino acids. The V end lost 3 bases, the J end lost 3 bases, and 14 bases lay between the germline ends. CDR1 is DFQATT and CDR2 is SNEGSKA in the germline V gene (reference sequence). CDR3 region: CSASGVPTYTEAFF. The CDR3 DNA reads as TGCAGTGCTAGTGGGGTCCCCACCTACACTGAAGCTTTCTTT.

The chain links TRBV29-1 to TRBJ2-1; weak D call: TRBD1 (6 bases). Germline V gives CDR1 SQVTM, CDR2 ANQGSEA. The CDR3 runs to 14 residues. V was trimmed by 4 bases and J by 0 bases, leaving 10 bases between them. The DNA of the CDR3 is TGCAGCGTTGCTCAGGGGAGCTCCTACAATGAGCAGTTCTTC. Its protein product is CSVAQGSSYNEQFF.

This chain connects TRBV28 to TRBJ2-3; D gene ambiguous. V lost 2 bases to trimming and J lost 0 bases, with 12 bases between them. Germline V gene lookup returns CDR1 MDHEN and CDR2 SYDVKM. The CDR3 contains 16 residues. CDR3 region: CASSLRAPYSTDTQYF. As DNA, the CDR3 is TGTGCCAGCAGTTTACGTGCACCCTACAGCACAGATACGCAGTATTTT.

This clonotype was seen more than once but under ten times. The gene calls are TRBV20-1 and TRBJ2-1; D may match TRBD1 or TRBD2 (6 bases each). Germline CDR1 DFQATT, CDR2 SNEGSKA (reference sequence). CDR3 length: 16 residues. Trimming left V 3 bases short and J 0 bases short, with 15 bases between. The chain's CDR3 is CSARPLGGSSYNEQFF. The CDR3 DNA follows: TGCAGTGCTAGGCCCCTAGGGGGGAGCTCCTACAATGAGCAGTTCTTC.

The chain couples TRBV7-3 to TRBJ2-1; D possibly corresponds to TRBD2 (6 bases). Germline CDR1 reads SGHTA; CDR2 reads FQGTGA. The CDR3 runs 14 residues. V lost 1 base and J lost 5, with 9 bases in between. The CDR3 bases are TGTGCCAGCAGCTTAATGGCTAGCGACAATGAGCAGTTCTTC. It translates to CASSLMASDNEQFF.

The gene calls are TRBV6-6 and TRBJ2-5, with TRBD2 matching 11 bases. This CDR3 has 15 residues. After removal of 7 bases from V and 1 base from J, the junction contained 5 bases not matched to a gene. Germline values: CDR1 MNHNY, CDR2 SVGAGI (reference sequence). The CDR3 loop is CASTLTSGGQETQYF. CDR3 sequence (DNA): TGTGCCAGCACCCTAACTAGCGGGGGCCAAGAGACCCAGTACTTC.

The V call is TRBV7-3, the J call TRBJ1-1; maybe TRBD1 (5 bases). This CDR3 has 14 amino acids. The ends were cut back, 0 bases at V and 2 bases at J, with 7 bases in the middle. The V gene's germline CDR1 is SGHTA and CDR2 FQGTGA. CDR3 amino acids: CASSLTGANTEAFF. CDR3 DNA: TGTGCCAGCAGCTTAACCGGGGCCAACACTGAAGCTTTCTTT.